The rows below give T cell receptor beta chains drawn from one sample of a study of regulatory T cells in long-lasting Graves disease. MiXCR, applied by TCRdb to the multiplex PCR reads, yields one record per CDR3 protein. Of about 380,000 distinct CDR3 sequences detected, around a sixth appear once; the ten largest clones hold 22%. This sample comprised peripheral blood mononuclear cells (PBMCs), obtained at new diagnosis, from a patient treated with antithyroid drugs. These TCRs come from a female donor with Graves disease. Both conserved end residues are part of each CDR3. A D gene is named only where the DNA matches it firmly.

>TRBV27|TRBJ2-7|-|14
CASSFARGLYEQYF
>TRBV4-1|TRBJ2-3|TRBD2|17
CASSPGTSGISTDTQYF
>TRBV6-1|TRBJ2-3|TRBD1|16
CASSERQGGRTDTQYF
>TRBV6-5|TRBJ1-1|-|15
CASSYLGGGSAEAFF
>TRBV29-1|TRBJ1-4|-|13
CSVSGGTNEKLFF
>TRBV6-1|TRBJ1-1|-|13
CAGSPGWNTEAFF
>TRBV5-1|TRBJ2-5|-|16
CASSLAPDRMKETQYF
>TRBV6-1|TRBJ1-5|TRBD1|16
CASSEARDRGHQPQHF
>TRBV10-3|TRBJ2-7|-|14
CAISESAGSYEQYF
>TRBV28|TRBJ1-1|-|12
CASTVEGTEAFF
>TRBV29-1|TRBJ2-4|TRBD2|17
CSVEGKGSSGSLDIQYF
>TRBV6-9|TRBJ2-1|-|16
CASSYSGGGSYNEQFF
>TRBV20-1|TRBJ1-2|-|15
CSSTQSGGGSGGYTF
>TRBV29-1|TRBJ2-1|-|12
CSVARDYNEQFF
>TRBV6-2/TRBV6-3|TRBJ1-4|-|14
CASSPRASGEKLFF
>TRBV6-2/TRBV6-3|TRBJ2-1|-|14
CASSYRTDDNEQFF
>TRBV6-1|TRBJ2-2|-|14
CASNRGGNTGELFF
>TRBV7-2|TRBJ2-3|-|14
CASSLGPSTDTQYF
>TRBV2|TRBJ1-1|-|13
CASSEATDREAFF
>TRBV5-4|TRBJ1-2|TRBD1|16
CASSSGRGSLNYGYTF
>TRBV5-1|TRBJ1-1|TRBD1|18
CASRRARIKGQGDTEAFF
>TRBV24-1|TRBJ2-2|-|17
CATSVQGQFTNTGELFF
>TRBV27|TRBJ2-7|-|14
CASSPDGAFYEQYF
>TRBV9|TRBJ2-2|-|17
CASSVARNGLLTGELFF
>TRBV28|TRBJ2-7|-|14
CASRDSHGSYEQYF
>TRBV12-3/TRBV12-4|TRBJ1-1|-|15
CASSFSTAGNTEAFF
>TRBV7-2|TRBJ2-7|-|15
CASSSTSTTLYEQYF
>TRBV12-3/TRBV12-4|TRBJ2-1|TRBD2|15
CASTIRTSGGSEQFF
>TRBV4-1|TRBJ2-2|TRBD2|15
CASSPREGYTGELFF
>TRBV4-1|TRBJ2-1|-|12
CASSQLGDEQFF
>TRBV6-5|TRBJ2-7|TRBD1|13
CASSYSTGYEQYF
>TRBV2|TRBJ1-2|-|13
CASSGGPATGYTF
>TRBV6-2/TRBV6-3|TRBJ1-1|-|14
CASSYAGMNTEAFF
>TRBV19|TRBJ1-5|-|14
CASRRGSGNQPQHF
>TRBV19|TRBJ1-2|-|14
CASSIEGVNYGYTF
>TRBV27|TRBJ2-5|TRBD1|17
CASSLSGTGGAEETQYF
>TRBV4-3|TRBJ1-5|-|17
CASSPSFRDYSNQPQHF
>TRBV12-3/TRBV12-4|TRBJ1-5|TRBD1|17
CASSSPNKDRPGGPQHF
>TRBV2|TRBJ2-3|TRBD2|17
CASMSAGGPGGGDTQYF
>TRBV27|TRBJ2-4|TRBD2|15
CASSSIAGTKNIQYF